Included here is one T cell receptor beta chain sequence, with context. Its antigen is as yet unknown. These data originate in a study of beta chain features in type 1 diabetes. In the study overall: Healthy donors, compared against patients, showed similar age, gender and cell yields.

The study, taken as a whole, reports: More deletions and fewer insertions at VDJ junctions were found in patients with type 1 diabetes. Shorter TCRB CDR3s, moderately but significantly so, were found in Type 1 diabetes patients in all four CD4+ subsets. No resolution was reached here on whether HLA type influences TCRB rearrangement.

Every bit of the isolated RNA underwent reverse transcription, so sequencing read expressed TCRB transcripts. Assay used: immunoSEQ multiplex PCR; TCRdb lists only in-frame clones, some missing. The sample contains about 640,000 clones, 9.5% to 15% of which appear only once. J was trimmed by 5 bases and V by 3 bases; bases with no gene match: 4. CDR3 length: 14 amino acids. CDR1 SEHNR and CDR2 FQNEAQ come from the germline V gene (reference sequence). The source of this sequence is a man under 40 with type 1 diabetes. The chain joins TRBV7-9 to TRBJ2-1, with TRBD2 identical over 7 bases. Sequencing was done on a sample of naive CD4+ T cells from blood. This CDR3 reads CASSFSAGNNEQFF. CDR3 DNA: TGTGCCAGCAGCTTCTCAGCGGGGAACAATGAGCAGTTCTTC.